The present entry profiles one T cell receptor beta chain with its context. Looked up from germline, CDR1 is SGHRS and CDR2 is YFSETQ. Losses at the gene ends were 2 bases for V and 5 bases for J; bases not matched to a gene: 2. The CDR3 totals 16 residues. This sample is part of a study of blood T cell repertoires in COVID-19. At the level of the study: COVID-19 samples from acute and convalescent phases originated in the United States, Italy and Spain. Nucleic acid was either cDNA or gDNA, and it came from T cells, B-cell-depleted T cells, or PBMCs.

Under the authors' procedure: Estimation of nucleated cell counts was performed using reference gene primer amplification. Profiling relied on immunoSEQ multiplex PCR, and the TCRdb table lists in-frame clones only, not all of them. That table furnishes V, J and clone size, whereas the DNA furnished D and trimming. The table lists 200,000 to 300,000 clones, roughly 84% of them singletons, with 3.5% to 5% in the top ten. This clonotype originated in a man between 60 and 70 years old with acute or convalescent COVID-19. Input material: peripheral blood. The gene calls are TRBV5-1 and TRBJ2-2; 14 bases are a match to TRBD2. In DNA, the CDR3 is TGCGCCAGCAGCTTCCGGACTAGCGGGGGGACCGGGGAGCTGTTTTTT. Protein sequence: CASSFRTSGGTGELFF.